This paragraph covers one T cell receptor (beta chain) sequence. V dropped 5 bases and J dropped 5; count of bases not matched to a gene: 8. CDR3 length: 16 residues. CDR1 PRHDT and CDR2 FYEKMQ come from the germline V gene (reference sequence). This sample is part of a study of blood T cell repertoires in COVID-19. Ages ranged from about 18 to 89 years, with residence in around 24 US areas. Measured with immunoSEQ multiplex PCR; TCRdb has only the in-frame clones, and not every one. The sample contains about 170,000 clones, about 91% of which appear only once. Source material: PBMCs or T cells enriched from blood (not recorded which). This TCR came from a woman between 18 and 30 years old who had recovered from COVID-19. V gene TRBV13 combines with J gene TRBJ2-1; 11 bases are a match to TRBD1. CDR3 nucleotide sequence: TGTGCCAGCAGCAGCACCGGGACAGGGGGGGACAATGAGCAGTTCTTC. The encoded protein is CASSSTGTGGDNEQFF.